This TCR beta chain was observed in a study of radiotherapy plus CTLA-4 blockade in lung cancer. The CDR3 extends over 15 amino acids. CDR1 is LGHNA and CDR2 is YSLEER in the germline V gene. V trimming: 1 base; J trimming: 3 bases; junction bases outside the gene matches: 4. Produced via immunoSEQ multiplex PCR; TCRdb's table is partial and in-frame only. There are about 84,000 clones in the sample; 55% to 75% occur only once, and 11% to 15% lies in the top ten. Sequenced material: peripheral blood, taken from a patient treated with radiotherapy plus ipilimumab. The receptor was isolated from a human donor with non-small cell lung cancer that progressed on radiotherapy plus ipilimumab. J is TRBJ1-1 and V is TRBV4-3; TRBD1 aligns across 8 bases. CDR3 sequence (DNA): TGCGCCAGCAGCCAAGCCCCACAGGGGGACACTGAAGCTTTCTTT. It is translated as CASSQAPQGDTEAFF.